This T cell receptor beta chain was recovered during a study of Ad26.COV2.S vaccination and SARS-CoV-2 variants (dated by TCRdb to the early 2020s). In the study overall: Vaccine-arm donors came from COV1001, a multicentre, randomized, double-blind, placebo-controlled phase I-IIa trial of Ad26.COV2.S in healthy adults. TCRbeta repertoire sequencing was used to assess the specificity and breadth of SARS-CoV-2-reactive T cell receptors after Ad26.COV2.S vaccination. Trial participants were randomized into five groups of five: low-dose or high-dose Ad26.COV2.S given once or twice, or placebo on both occasions. A total of approximately 30 samples were included in the TCR-sequenced set, comprising around 20 Ad26.COV2.S vaccine recipients, 5 placebo recipients and 8 SARS-CoV-2 convalescent individuals. Blinding of investigators to trial group allocation was maintained during experiments and outcome assessment. Ad26.COV2.S was administered intramuscularly at a dose of 5x10^10 or 1x10^11 viral particles, either as one shot or as two shots given 56 days apart. The full study reports these points: Higher spike-specific TCR breadth was observed in Ad26.COV2.S recipients than in placebo recipients (P = 0.0014). Substantial breadth of spike-specific CD8+ and CD4+ T cell responses was reported after vaccination. The study was not powered to compare responses between vaccine doses or regimens. The authors noted that the TCR breadth and depth analyses may have underestimated total T cell responses. Vaccine and placebo recipients had comparable non-spike TCR breadth, which fits with the vaccine containing only spike.

About this clone: No antigen is known for it. No much larger clone exists at a distance of one base, and base qualities are not known.

The treatment or condition tag for this specimen amounts to: some 19 received Ad26.COV2.S at low or high dose, single or two shots; five or six received placebo; per-sample allocation not given. For vaccine and placebo recipients, repertoires were sequenced using samples collected on day 63 after the first injection. In Cohort 1b, some 25 adults aged 18-55 years were enrolled at a single site in Boston, USA, between 29 July and 7 August 2020. Ad26.COV2.S consisted of a replication-incompetent adenovirus type 26 vector by which a prefusion-stabilized SARS-CoV-2 spike protein from the original Wuhan strain was expressed. The immunoSEQ Assay was used to sequence TCRbeta CDR3 regions. After extraction, genomic DNA underwent amplification by bias-controlled multiplex PCR, followed by high-throughput sequencing. The authors' analysis ran thus. To quantify the absolute abundance of every unique TCRbeta CDR3 region, sequences were collapsed and filtered. T cell fraction was estimated by normalization of TCRbeta template counts to usable DNA, with usable DNA being measured through amplification of reference genes present in all nucleated cells. Repertoire TCRs were annotated as SARS-CoV-2-specific when V gene, CDR3 amino acid sequence and J gene were exactly matched to a known reactive TCR set. The reference SARS-CoV-2 TCR set was obtained from MIRA and was filtered for enrichment in COVID-19-positive ImmuneCODE repertoires, whereby public or cross-reactive TCRs were removed. Based on the MIRA antigens, annotated TCRs were further analysed at the level of specific ORF or position within ORF. Breadth was defined as annotated unique rearrangements over total unique productive rearrangements; depth was the summed frequency of those rearrangements. TCR breadth was compared between groups using two-sided Wilcoxon rank-sum tests. TCRdb carries this immuneACCESS record with in-frame sequences only. Its versions omit some clonotypes, under half of them owing to an unresolved V gene in the studies checked, with the rest unexplained. That table gives V, J and clone size, and the DNA gave D and trimming. Across this sample there are roughly 700,000 clones, with roughly nine tenths seen only once. The top ten hold nearly 1.5% of the sample.

V was cut back by 6 bases and J by 6 bases, leaving a gap of 21 bases between them. The CDR3 numbers 16 residues from cysteine through phenylalanine. Of all the DNA, just the CDR3 is kept, 48 bases in frame from base 1. The germline V gene (reference sequence) gives CDR1 as LNHDA and CDR2 as SQIVND. The TCR originated in a person between 18 and 65 years old who received the Ad26.COV2.S COVID-19 vaccine or a placebo. Here the chain combines TRBV19 and TRBJ2-1, with a tentative D gene TRBD1 over 6 matching bases. The sample consisted of peripheral blood, taken in a trial of Ad26.COV2.S vaccine versus placebo. The DNA sequence reads TGTGCCAGTAGACCAGGAGAGACAGGCCGCGCCAATGAGCAGTTCTTC. The encoded protein is CASRPGETGRANEQFF.